This TCR beta chain was recorded in a study of T cells after posttransplantation cyclophosphamide (dated by TCRdb to the mid-2010s). With regard to the full study: Using TRB sequencing, the study followed how the T cell repertoire reconstituted after myeloablative bone marrow transplantation in which posttransplantation cyclophosphamide served as GVHD prophylaxis. Samples from about 33 PTCy-treated patients, along with samples from 15 to 20 of their related bone marrow donors, underwent antigen receptor sequencing. Blood from all 30 or so PTCy patients who had 1-year posttransplant specimens underwent TRB sequencing. In 3 patients, TRB sequencing was also performed on up to about 3 more blood samples taken 2 to 5.2 years after transplant, and in several patients, pretransplant blood was also TRB-sequenced. TRA and TRB clonality were tightly correlated in several samples, so subsequent TCR analyses focused on TRB only. Public TRB sequences were compared against a database of over 3,000 sequences linked to responses to pathogens, tumor antigens, self-antigens and alloantigens. General study outcomes and caveats: Across 45 patients, recipient CMV seropositivity and CMV reactivation were highly associated with TRB clonality; PTCy diversity was similar to CNI/methotrexate controls. Donor-recipient similarity was low at 1-2 months but rose over the first year, and later blood repertoires were often dominated by donor CD8+ memory clones. The TRB repertoires of T cells infiltrating skin or the GI tract showed only limited overlap with the TRB repertoires found in blood.

Including cysteine and phenylalanine, the CDR3 has 14 amino acids. Only the CDR3 part of the read is kept: 42 bases, read in frame from the first base. Trimming accounts for 5 bases at V and 4 bases at J, while the number of junction bases matched to no gene is 8. Based on the germline V gene, the CDR1 and CDR2 sequences are MDHEN and SYDVKM. Of note for this clone: The target of this receptor is not known. Base qualities are not recorded, but no much larger clone differs from it by a single base.

Genomic DNA was used for TRB sequencing, which was performed with the immunoSEQ assay at survey resolution or with the hsTCRB kit. Per the source publication's procedure: The immunoSEQ software was used for initial read processing, and the LymphoSeq R package was used for repertoire analyses. Clonality was computed as 1 minus normalized Shannon entropy, and a Gini coefficient was also calculated for each TRB dataset. To infer phenotypes in unsorted samples, TRB sequences from sorted subsets of the recipient or donor were mapped onto unsorted samples from the same recipient. The clones in this table, taken by TCRdb from immuneACCESS, are in-frame only. Not every clone is retained; where verified, under half of the shortfall comes from an unresolved V gene, and the cause of the rest is unknown. That table furnishes V, J and clone size, whereas the DNA furnished D and trimming. This sample comprises approximately 15,000 clones, more than 80% of them detected only once. Clones ranked in the top ten supply 2.5% to 3% of the sample.

A control cohort of 10 to 11 patients who had been given myeloablative marrow transplants with methotrexate plus a calcineurin inhibitor was sampled 1 year after transplant. Peripheral blood and bone marrow mononuclear cells were isolated by Ficoll-Hypaque density centrifugation and cryopreserved. Sequenced here: PBMCs, sampled 410 to 450 days after allogeneic stem cell transplant with calcineurin inhibitor and methotrexate. This receptor was obtained from a male patient in his thirties who received an allogeneic stem cell transplant from an unrelated donor, was CMV-positive, and had acute and chronic GVHD. After a transplant, not all T cells may be the patient's own; some may come from the graft donor. The chain employs TRBV28 and TRBJ2-7, and 7 bases in between align with TRBD1. The DNA reads as follows: TGTGCCAGCAGTCAGCGACAGGGTCAGTACGAGCAGTACTTC. This translates into CASSQRQGQYEQYF.